This TCR beta chain stems from a study of Graves' ophthalmopathy and Graves' hyperthyroidism. PBMCs were density-gradient isolated from around 9.2 ml fresh blood. The TCR beta CDR3 regions underwent amplification from RNA transcripts. The workflow started with a first-round RT-PCR run with HTBI primers and then moved on to a second-round multiplex PCR. MiXCR, run by TCRdb on the multiplex PCR reads, gives a single entry per CDR3 protein. The table records about 700,000 distinct CDR3 sequences, about 40% of them present only once. Findings and limits, study-wide: Blood contained most expanded thyroid clonotypes exceeding 0.001 frequency. The study's model predicted ophthalmopathy progression at about 68% sensitivity and 72% to 75% specificity. Between ophthalmopathy and stable hyperthyroidism, a 13-signature model drew a separation with nearly 90% sensitivity and less than 83% specificity.

This CDR3 is 12 amino acids long. Germline CDR1 and CDR2: SEHNR and FQNEAQ (reference sequence). Between the trimmed V and J ends, which lost 3 bases and 7 bases, there was a span of 10 bases. A note on this clonotype: Its antigen is undetermined.

Sequencing used peripheral blood. The source is an adult man with Graves' ophthalmopathy. This chain connects TRBV7-9 to TRBJ2-7; D unclear. CDR3 in amino acids: CASSFQAGEQYF. The CDR3 bases are TGTGCCAGCAGCTTTCAGGCTGGGGAGCAGTACTTC.